The next 10 T cell receptor beta chains were all read from a single sample in a study of blood T cells in healthy people across ages. A J-beta primer mix and a sample-barcoded 5' primer were used in a second PCR of roughly 6 to 11 cycles. A single record per CDR3 protein comes from TCRdb applying MiXCR to the 5' RACE reads. Here the sample spans over 1,300,000 distinct CDR3 sequences, around 59% being singletons. The sequencing sample was made of blood. These TCRs come from a man aged 18 to 29 in good health.

The rearrangement links TRBV12-3 or TRBV12-4 to TRBJ2-5, with 8 nucleotides matching TRBD1. There are 16 residues in the CDR3. The V and J ends lost 2 bases and 1 base, in that order; junction bases with no gene match: 6. CDR3: CASSLRQGATQETQYF. The CDR3 region has the DNA TGTGCCAGCAGTTTACGGCAGGGGGCCACCCAAGAGACCCAGTACTTC.

The chain employs TRBV4-1 and TRBJ1-1; the D gene is possibly TRBD1 (6 bases). V lost 4 bases to trimming and J lost 8 bases, with 17 bases between them. The CDR3 consists of 14 residues. Germline V CDR1 and CDR2: MGHRA, YSYEKL. CDR3 loop: CASSPLPGTLEAFF. The CDR3 DNA reads as TGCGCCAGCAGCCCCCTCCCCGGGACACTAGAAGCTTTCTTT.

This clonotype was found a few times. This rearrangement joins TRBV29-1 to TRBJ2-5, with 7 bases aligning to TRBD2. The CDR3 extends over 14 amino acids. Germline V CDR1 and CDR2: SQVTM, ANQGSEA. In DNA form, the CDR3 reads TGCAGTCTCACTAGCGCTACGTACCAAGAGACCCAGTACTTC. It encodes CSLTSATYQETQYF.

This chain joins TRBV27 and TRBJ2-5, with D perhaps TRBD2 (5 bases). Matching the DNA end better, TRBJ2-7 makes the J call doubtful. There are 17 residues in the CDR3. From germline, CDR1 is MNHEY and CDR2 SMNVEV (reference sequence). CDR3 in DNA: TGTGCCAGCTCTCGGAGGTTGGACGGACGTGTGGACTACGAGCAGTACTTC. This translates into CASSRRLDGRVDYEQYF.

The V call is TRBV5-1, the J call TRBJ2-3; 7 bases align to TRBD2. This CDR3 spans 16 amino acids. V gave up 4 bases and J gave up 2 bases; unmatched junction bases: 10. Germline CDR1 reads SGHRS; CDR2 reads YFSETQ. The CDR3 DNA is TGCGCCAGCAGCCCACCACCGGGACTACACACAGATACGCAGTATTTT. As protein: CASSPPPGLHTDTQYF.

This clonotype was found a few times. This chain uses TRBV29-1 with TRBJ2-1; 7 bases line up with TRBD2. The CDR3 covers 14 residues. The germline V gene encodes CDR1 SQVTM and CDR2 ANQGSEA. With V trimmed by 3 bases and J by 7 bases, 9 bases remained unmatched. The CDR3 nucleotides read TGCAGCGTTGAGGCGAGCGGGGCGGTTAATGAGCAGTTCTTC. Translation: CSVEASGAVNEQFF.

This clonotype was seen only once. The rearrangement uses TRBV9 and TRBJ1-4; 7 nucleotides match TRBD1. The germline gives CDR1 SGDLS, CDR2 YYNGEE. Trimming took 1 base from V and 6 from J; bases not matched to a gene: 6. CDR3 length equals 15 residues. The CDR3 bases are TGTGCCAGCAGCGTAACAGGGGACCTAGATGAAAAACTGTTTTTT. Its translation is CASSVTGDLDEKLFF.

The rearrangement links TRBV28 to TRBJ2-7; 8 nucleotides align to TRBD2. With V trimmed by 3 bases and J by 5 bases, 6 bases remained unmatched. CDR1 and CDR2 from the germline V gene are MDHEN and SYDVKM. The CDR3 extends over 14 amino acids. CDR3 protein: CASSFAGGVDEQYF. The DNA of the CDR3 is TGTGCCAGCAGTTTCGCGGGGGGCGTGGACGAGCAGTACTTC. The variable domain in full, completed from reference TRBV28 and TRBJ2-7, reads DVKVTQSSRYLVKRTGEKVFLECVQDMDHENMFWYRQDPGLGLRLIYFSYDVKMKEKGDIPEGYSVSREKKERFSLILESASTNQTSMYLCASSFAGGVDEQYFGPGTRLTVT.

In its sample, this clonotype was seen a few times. The J gene is TRBJ2-5, the V gene TRBV20-1; D tentatively fits TRBD1 or TRBD2 (6 bases each). The CDR3 extends over 14 amino acids. CDR1 is DFQATT and CDR2 is SNEGSKA in the germline V gene (reference sequence). Trimming took off 1 base at V and 4 bases at J, with 13 bases between the two ends. The DNA for the CDR3 is TGCAGTGCTAGAGGTGTCGGGGGCGCAGAGACCCAGTACTTC. This translates into CSARGVGGAETQYF.

This clonotype turned up a few times. The V and J genes are TRBV29-1 and TRBJ2-3, with TRBD2 identical over 7 bases. CDR3 size: 10 residues. Germline V gene lookup returns CDR1 SQVTM and CDR2 ANQGSEA. V shed 8 bases, J shed 9 bases, and the junction held 5 bases outside the gene matches. The CDR3 region is CSTEAGTQYF. Here the CDR3 DNA reads TGCAGCACGGAAGCGGGGACGCAGTATTTT.